This T cell receptor (beta chain) stems from a study of regulatory T cells in long-lasting Graves disease. About the study: It was over 5 years of antithyroid drugs, with positive TSH receptor antibodies, that meant persistent Graves' disease.

Libraries of TCR beta came from iRepertoire HTBI primers plus Arm-PCR of CDR3 regions. MiXCR was run by TCRdb on the multiplex PCR reads, yielding one entry per CDR3 protein. The table records 350,000 to 500,000 distinct CDR3 sequences, around 23% of them present only once. The length of the CDR3 is 16 residues. Germline V gene sequence: CDR1 SGHTA, CDR2 FQGTGA. Trimming cost V 2 bases and J 5 bases, with 18 bases left between them. Time point described: persistent/refractory GD, antithyroid drugs over 5 years with positive TRAb. Isolated PBMC RNA provided the starting material for the TCR library. The starting material was peripheral blood mononuclear cells (PBMCs), obtained when the disease was refractory, from a patient treated with antithyroid drugs. The sequence was collected from a female donor with Graves disease. This sequence joins TRBV7-3 and TRBJ2-5, with a possible D match to TRBD1 (6 bases). CDR3 sequence reads: CASSLWPGTSEETQYF. CDR3 DNA: TGTGCCAGCAGCTTATGGCCCGGGACATCGGAGGAGACCCAGTACTTC.